This T cell receptor beta chain was profiled in a study of blood T cells in healthy people across ages. Germline V lookup: CDR1 SGHTA, CDR2 FQGNSA. Trimming removed 6 bases at V and 6 bases at J, with 15 bases between. CDR3 length: 14 amino acids. It was with a sample-barcoded 5' primer and a J-beta primer mix that a second PCR of roughly 7 to 12 cycles was run. TCRdb fed the 5' RACE reads into MiXCR, producing one record per CDR3 protein. This repertoire shows about 1.4 million distinct CDR3 sequences, approximately 60% found once; its top ten account for 5.5% to 8%. The sequence derives from a man between 18 and 29 years old in good health. Material: blood. The V gene is TRBV7-2, the J gene TRBJ2-1; the D is unclear. This CDR3 is CASRPQRLGNEQFF. The CDR3 bases are TGTGCCAGCAGGCCTCAACGGCTAGGCAATGAGCAGTTCTTC.